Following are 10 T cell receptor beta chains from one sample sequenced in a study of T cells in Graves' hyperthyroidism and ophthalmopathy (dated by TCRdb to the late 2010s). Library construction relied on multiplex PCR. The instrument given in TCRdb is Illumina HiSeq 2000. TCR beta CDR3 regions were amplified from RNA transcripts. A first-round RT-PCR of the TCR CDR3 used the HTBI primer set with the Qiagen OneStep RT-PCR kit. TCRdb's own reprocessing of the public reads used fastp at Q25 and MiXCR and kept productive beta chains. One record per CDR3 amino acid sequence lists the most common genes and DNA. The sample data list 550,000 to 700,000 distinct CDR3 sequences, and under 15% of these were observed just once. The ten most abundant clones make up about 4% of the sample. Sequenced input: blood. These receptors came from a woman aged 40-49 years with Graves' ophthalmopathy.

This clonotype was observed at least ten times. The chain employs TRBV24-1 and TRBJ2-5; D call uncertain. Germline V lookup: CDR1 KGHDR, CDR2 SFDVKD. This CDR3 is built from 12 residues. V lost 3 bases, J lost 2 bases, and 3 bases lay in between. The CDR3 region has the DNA TGTGCCACCAGTGATCGACAAGAGACCCAGTACTTC. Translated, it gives CATSDRQETQYF.

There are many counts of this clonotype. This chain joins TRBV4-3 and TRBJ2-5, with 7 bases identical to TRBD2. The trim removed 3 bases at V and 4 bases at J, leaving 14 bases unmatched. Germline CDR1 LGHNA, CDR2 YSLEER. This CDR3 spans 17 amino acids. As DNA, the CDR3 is TGCGCCAGCAGCCAGGATCCCCTAGCACCTAGCGGAGAGACCCAGTACTTC. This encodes CASSQDPLAPSGETQYF.

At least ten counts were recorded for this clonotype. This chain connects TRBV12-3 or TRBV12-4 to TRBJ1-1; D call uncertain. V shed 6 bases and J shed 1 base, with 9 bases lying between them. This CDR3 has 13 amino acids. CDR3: CASSPVKNTEAFF. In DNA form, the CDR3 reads TGTGCCAGCAGCCCAGTGAAGAACACTGAAGCTTTCTTT.

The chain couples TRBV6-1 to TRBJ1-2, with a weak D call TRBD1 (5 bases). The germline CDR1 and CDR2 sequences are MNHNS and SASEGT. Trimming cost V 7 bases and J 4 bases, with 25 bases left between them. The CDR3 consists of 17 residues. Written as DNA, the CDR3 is TGTGCCAGCACCAACCGGTTGTGGGGCCTGCCGGGCTATGGCTACACCTTC. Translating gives CASTNRLWGLPGYGYTF.

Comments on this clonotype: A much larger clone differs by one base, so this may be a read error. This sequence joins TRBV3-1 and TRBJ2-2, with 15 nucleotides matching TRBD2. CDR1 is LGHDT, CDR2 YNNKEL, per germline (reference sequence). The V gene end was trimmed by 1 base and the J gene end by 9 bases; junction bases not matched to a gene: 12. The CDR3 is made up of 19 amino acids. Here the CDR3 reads CASSQGGLAGGPLNRELFF. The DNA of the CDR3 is TGTGCCAGCAGCCAAGGCGGACTAGCGGGAGGGCCGTTGAACAGGGAGCTGTTTTTT.

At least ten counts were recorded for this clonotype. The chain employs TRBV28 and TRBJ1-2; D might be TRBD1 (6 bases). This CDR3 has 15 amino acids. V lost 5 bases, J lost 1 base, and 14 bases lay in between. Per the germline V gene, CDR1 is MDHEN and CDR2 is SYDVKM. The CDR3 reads CASSPQEGGNYGYTF. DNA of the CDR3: TGTGCCAGCAGTCCTCAGGAGGGGGGTAACTATGGCTACACCTTC.

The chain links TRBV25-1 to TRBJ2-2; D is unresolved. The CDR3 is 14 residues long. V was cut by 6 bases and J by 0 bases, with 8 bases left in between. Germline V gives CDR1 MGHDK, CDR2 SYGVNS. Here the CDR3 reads CASRSGTNTGELFF. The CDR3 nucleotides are TGTGCCAGCAGATCGGGCACGAACACCGGGGAGCTGTTTTTT.

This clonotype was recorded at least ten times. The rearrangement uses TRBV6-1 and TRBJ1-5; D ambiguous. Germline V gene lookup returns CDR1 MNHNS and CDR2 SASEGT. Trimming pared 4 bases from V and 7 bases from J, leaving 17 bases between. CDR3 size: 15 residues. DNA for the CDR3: TGTGCCAGCAGTGTCTTGCTCATGGGGATCCAGCCCCAGCATTTT. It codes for CASSVLLMGIQPQHF.

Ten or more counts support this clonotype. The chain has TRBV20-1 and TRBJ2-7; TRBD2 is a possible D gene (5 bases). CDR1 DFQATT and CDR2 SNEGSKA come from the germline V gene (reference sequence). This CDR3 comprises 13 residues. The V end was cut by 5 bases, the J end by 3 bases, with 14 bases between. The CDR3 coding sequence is TGCAGTGCTCCGTTCACCGGACTCTACGAGCAGTACTTC. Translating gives CSAPFTGLYEQYF.

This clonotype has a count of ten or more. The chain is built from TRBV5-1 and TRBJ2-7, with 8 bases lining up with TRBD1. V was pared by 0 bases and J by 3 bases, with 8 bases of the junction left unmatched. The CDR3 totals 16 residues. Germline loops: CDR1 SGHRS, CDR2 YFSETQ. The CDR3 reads CASSLAAPQGDYEQYF. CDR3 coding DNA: TGCGCCAGCAGCTTGGCGGCCCCACAGGGGGACTACGAGCAGTACTTC.